This entry concerns a single TCR beta chain. What it binds is not known. This specimen comes from a study of blood T cells in healthy people across ages. The CDR3 spans 14 residues. Germline CDR1 SGHRS, CDR2 YFSETQ. Trimming pared 0 bases from V and 5 bases from J, leaving 12 bases between. Next came a second PCR, run for about 6 to 11 cycles, which used a sample-barcoded 5' primer along with a J-beta primer mix. TCRdb re-called the 5' RACE reads with MiXCR, one entry per CDR3 protein. The table includes approximately 820,000 distinct CDR3 sequences, 40% to 50% detected once. Overall study findings and caveats: A roughly linear age-dependent decrease characterized TCR beta diversity per million T cells.

J is TRBJ2-7 and V is TRBV5-1; D perhaps matches TRBD1 (5 bases). The source is a man between 60 and 75 years old in good health. Sequenced sample: blood. CDR3 DNA sequence: TGCGCCAGCAGCTTGGAACTGGCAGGGCACGAGCAGTACTTC. This gives the protein CASSLELAGHEQYF.